A single sample is the source of the 25 T cell receptor beta chains below, sequenced in a study of blood T cell repertoires in COVID-19. Clones were read by immunoSEQ multiplex PCR, and TCRdb kept only the in-frame ones, dropping some. The data show 470,000 or so clones, roughly 85% seen once. Specimen: PBMCs or T cells enriched from blood (not recorded which). Receptors originate from a young woman with acute COVID-19.

V gene TRBV28 combines with J gene TRBJ2-5; 7 positions agree with TRBD1. Trimming at V came to 4 bases and at J to 5 bases, leaving 10 bases not matched to a gene. This CDR3 comprises 15 residues. Germline V gives CDR1 MDHEN, CDR2 SYDVKM. CDR3 sequence reads: CASSSLTGPGETQYF. The CDR3 DNA sequence: TGTGCCAGCAGTTCTCTGACAGGGCCGGGGGAGACCCAGTACTTC.

J is TRBJ2-7 and V is TRBV29-1; D is perhaps TRBD2 (7 bases). Between the trimmed V and J ends, which lost 6 bases and 10 bases, there was a span of 16 bases. Per the germline V gene, CDR1 is SQVTM and CDR2 is ANQGSEA. This CDR3 has 11 amino acids. Here the CDR3 reads CSVEYGGAQYF. The CDR3 DNA reads TGCAGCGTAGAGTATGGGGGGGCTCAGTACTTC.

V gene TRBV29-1 combines with J gene TRBJ2-3; 8 bases align to TRBD1. The CDR3 is 13 residues long. Germline V gene sequence: CDR1 SQVTM, CDR2 ANQGSEA. V dropped 2 bases and J dropped 4; count of bases not matched to a gene: 2. CDR3 residues: CSVEQGASDTQYF. The CDR3 DNA sequence: TGCAGCGTTGAACAGGGGGCATCAGATACGCAGTATTTT.

The V call is TRBV5-1, the J call TRBJ2-5, with D tentatively TRBD2 (7 bases). V was cut by 0 bases and J by 5 bases, with 20 bases left in between. The germline gives CDR1 SGHRS, CDR2 YFSETQ. The CDR3 length is 17 residues. The CDR3, as DNA: TGCGCCAGCAGCTTGGCCTTCGTCGGGGGGCAAGGGGAGACCCAGTACTTC. This encodes CASSLAFVGGQGETQYF.

V is TRBV20-1 and J is TRBJ1-2, with D perhaps TRBD1 (6 bases). The CDR3 runs 10 residues. Germline CDR1 and CDR2: DFQATT and SNEGSKA (reference sequence). Trimming left V 5 bases short and J 6 bases short, with 7 bases between. DNA of the CDR3: TGCAGTGCTGGACAGAATGGCTACACCTTC. Translation: CSAGQNGYTF.

V usage is TRBV21-1 and J usage is TRBJ2-1; the table's D call TRBD2 went unverified against the DNA. TRBV21-1 is a documented pseudogene. The CDR3 length is 13 residues. In nucleotides, the CDR3 is TGTGCCAGCACCCAATCTTTTAGAGTCGAGCAGTTCTTC. Translating it yields CASTQSFRVEQFF.

This clone was detected only once. The chain recombines TRBV15 with TRBJ1-5; D is undetermined. This CDR3 spans 15 amino acids. From germline, CDR1 is LNHNV and CDR2 YYDKDF (reference sequence). The V end was cut by 3 bases, the J end by 7 bases, with 16 bases between. Here the CDR3 reads CATSREGQAGQPQHF. For the CDR3, the DNA is TGTGCCACCAGCAGGGAGGGCCAGGCTGGACAGCCCCAGCATTTT.

In DNA form, the CDR3 reads TGTGCCAGCAGTAGGACACGTAATGAAAAACTGTTTTTT. Translating gives CASSRTRNEKLFF. The chain employs TRBV6-5 and TRBJ1-4; the D gene is possibly TRBD1 (5 bases). Germline V gene lookup returns CDR1 MNHEY and CDR2 SVGAGI. The length of the CDR3 is 13 residues. Trimming removed 5 bases from V and 4 bases from J, with 8 bases in between.

V usage is TRBV19 and J usage is TRBJ2-1, with TRBD2 matching 9 bases. The germline CDR1 and CDR2 sequences are LNHDA and SQIVND (reference sequence). Trimming removed 0 bases from V and 10 bases from J; junction bases left unmatched: 7. The CDR3 length is 15 residues. The chain's CDR3 is CASSIDSGSLIEQFF. CDR3 nucleotide sequence: TGTGCCAGTAGTATAGATAGCGGGAGCCTGATAGAGCAGTTCTTC.

The V gene is TRBV19, the J gene TRBJ1-4, with 7 bases that match TRBD1. The V gene end was trimmed by 8 bases and the J gene end by 3 bases; junction bases not matched to a gene: 9. The CDR3 has 15 amino acids. Germline CDR1 and CDR2: LNHDA and SQIVND (reference sequence). For the CDR3, the DNA is TGTGCCAGTGCGGACAGGACGTGGGCTAATGAAAAACTGTTTTTT. Amino acid sequence: CASADRTWANEKLFF.

The CDR3 loop reads CATMIEGEQYF. The CDR3 DNA sequence: TGTGCCACCATGATCGAGGGTGAGCAGTACTTC. The chain carries TRBV19 and TRBJ2-7, with a possible D match to TRBD2 (5 bases). Trimming took off 10 bases at V and 7 bases at J, with 14 bases between the two ends. The CDR3 covers 11 residues. Germline CDR1 LNHDA, CDR2 SQIVND (reference sequence).

This chain links TRBV18 with TRBJ1-2; a weak D match, TRBD1 (6 bases). The CDR3 runs to 17 residues. CDR1 KGHSH and CDR2 LQKENI come from the germline V gene. V lost 0 bases and J lost 1, with 15 bases in between. CDR3 protein: CASSPPSRTAFNYGYTF. CDR3 DNA: TGTGCCAGCTCACCACCGTCCCGGACAGCATTTAACTATGGCTACACCTTC.

The rearrangement links TRBV29-1 to TRBJ1-2; D gene ambiguous. V lost 3 bases, J lost 4 bases, and 9 bases lay in between. This CDR3 region has 12 residues. Per the germline V gene, CDR1 is SQVTM and CDR2 is ANQGSEA. The CDR3 DNA reads as TGCAGCGTTGAGCTGGCCCCCTATGGCTACACCTTC. Its translation: CSVELAPYGYTF.

The chain couples TRBV6-2 or TRBV6-3 to TRBJ2-7, with D possibly TRBD1 on 5 matching bases. V was cut by 0 bases and J by 4 bases, with 16 bases left in between. Germline CDR1 and CDR2: MNHEY and SVGEGT. This CDR3 is built from 16 residues. The CDR3 region has the DNA TGTGCCAGCAGTTACTCGGGGCCTCAGATCGGATACGAGCAGTACTTC. Protein product: CASSYSGPQIGYEQYF.

The J gene is TRBJ1-2, the V gene TRBV12-5; TRBD1 aligns across 9 bases. The CDR3 sequence is 14 residues long. With V trimmed by 7 bases and J by 3 bases, 6 bases remained unmatched. CDR1 LGHNT and CDR2 FRNRAP come from the germline V gene. The CDR3 region is CASDSTGGYYGYTF. The CDR3, as DNA: TGTGCTAGTGATTCGACAGGGGGTTACTATGGCTACACCTTC.

This clone was observed once. Here the CDR3 reads CASRAGTGSYGYTF. CDR3 DNA: TGTGCCAGCAGAGCCGGGACAGGAAGCTATGGCTACACCTTC. The chain is built from TRBV11-2 and TRBJ1-2; the match to TRBD1 covers 8 bases. From germline, CDR1 is SGHAT and CDR2 FQNNGV. The CDR3 is 14 amino acids. V lost 6 bases and J lost 4; bases outside the gene matches: 7.

The rearrangement joins TRBV4-2 to TRBJ1-5; D is ambiguous. From germline, CDR1 is LGHNA and CDR2 YNFKEQ. CDR3 size: 15 residues. V lost 1 base, J lost 7 bases, and 14 bases lay in between. Here the CDR3 reads CASSQAFPGSQPQHF. The CDR3 DNA follows: TGTGCCAGCAGCCAAGCTTTTCCGGGGAGCCAGCCCCAGCATTTT.

This chain links TRBV3-1 (or the pseudogene TRBV3-2) with TRBJ2-7, with D perhaps matching TRBD2 (5 bases). This CDR3 is 16 amino acids long. CDR1 LGHDT and CDR2 YNNKEL come from the germline V gene (reference sequence). The V and J ends lost 3 bases and 2 bases respectively, with 17 bases between them. In nucleotides, the CDR3 is TGTGCCAGCAGCCAGGTGAACAAGGACGGGACCTACGAGCAGTACTTC. This codes for CASSQVNKDGTYEQYF.

The rearrangement joins TRBV5-6 to TRBJ1-6; 8 bases align to TRBD1. The CDR3 spans 16 residues. Germline loops: CDR1 SGHDT, CDR2 YYEEEE. V was clipped by 5 bases and J by 10 bases; unmatched bases: 14. The CDR3 sequence: CASSLGADRVSSPLHF. In nucleotides, the CDR3 is TGTGCCAGCAGTCTTGGGGCGGACAGGGTCAGCTCACCCCTCCACTTT.

This chain links TRBV21-1 with TRBJ1-6; TRBD1 is the table's D call and was not checked against the DNA. TRBV21-1 is a known pseudogene. The CDR3 runs to 17 residues. Here the CDR3 reads CASRFWGQLTYNSPLHF. In nucleotides, the CDR3 is TGTGCCAGCAGGTTCTGGGGACAGCTCACCTATAATTCACCCCTCCACTTT.

The gene calls are TRBV6-5 and TRBJ1-5; unclear D gene. The CDR3 covers 13 residues. Germline V gives CDR1 MNHEY, CDR2 SVGAGI. The V end was cut by 2 bases, the J end by 7 bases, with 9 bases between. This chain's CDR3 is CASSYGEGQPQHF. The CDR3 DNA is TGTGCCAGCAGTTACGGAGAGGGCCAGCCCCAGCATTTT.

This chain links TRBV20-1 with TRBJ1-2; D is unresolved. The V gene's germline CDR1 is DFQATT and CDR2 SNEGSKA (reference sequence). The CDR3 runs 11 residues. Trimming shortened V by 3 bases and J by 3 bases, and 5 bases separated the two germline ends. The CDR3 DNA is TGCAGTGCTAGGCCGGACTATGGCTACACCTTC. Encoded protein: CSARPDYGYTF.

This CDR3 is CASSYRAGPSTDTQYF. CDR3 coding DNA: TGTGCCAGCAGTTACAGAGCGGGACCTAGCACAGATACGCAGTATTTT. The chain links TRBV6-5 to TRBJ2-3; 7 bases align to TRBD2. CDR1 MNHEY and CDR2 SVGAGI come from the germline V gene. The length of the CDR3 is 16 residues. V shed 2 bases, J shed 0 bases, and the junction held 5 bases outside the gene matches.

V usage is TRBV19 and J usage is TRBJ2-3, with 9 bases fitting TRBD2. Germline trimming cut 3 bases from V and 5 bases from J; bases unmatched to any gene: 6. The CDR3 spans 15 residues. Germline CDR1 is LNHDA and CDR2 is SQIVND (reference sequence). The CDR3 nucleotides read TGTGCCAGTAGTATCGCGGGAGGGCCTCTAGATACGCAGTATTTT. It is translated as CASSIAGGPLDTQYF.

Written as DNA, the CDR3 is TGTGCCAGCAGTCCAACGACAGTCTCTGGAAACACCATATATTTT. It encodes CASSPTTVSGNTIYF. The chain uses TRBV6-6 and TRBJ1-3; perhaps TRBD1 as D (5 bases). This CDR3 region has 15 residues. The germline gives CDR1 MNHNY, CDR2 SVGAGI (reference sequence). The V end was cut by 5 bases, the J end by 0 bases, with 11 bases between.